This T cell receptor beta chain comes out of a study of T cell repertoires in cytomegalovirus infection. About the research overall: CMV infection and matching HLA type were both indicated by public TCR beta signatures. Points from the study as a whole: The study identified carriers of CMV plus the relevant HLA from cumulative public TCR beta family frequency.

V was clipped by 8 bases and J by 5 bases, with 15 bases between them. The CDR3 runs 13 residues. CDR1 is LNHDA, CDR2 SQIVND, per germline (reference sequence). This clonotype was seen more than once but under ten times. Its antigen is unknown. TCRdb re-analysed the reads in MiXCR, keeping a single row per CDR3 protein. The table lists 310,000 or so distinct CDR3 sequences, roughly 9.3% of them singletons. Specimen: PBMCs. The TCR sequence derives from a human donor in good health (CMV status not recorded). Some clones in this sample may be carry-over from other donors' samples. V usage is TRBV19 and J usage is TRBJ1-1; no definite D call. The CDR3 protein is CASSLGGITEAFF. In DNA, the CDR3 is TGTGCCAGTTCCCTAGGTGGGATTACTGAAGCTTTCTTT.